Listed below are T cell receptor beta chains from one sample, sequenced in a study of blood T cell repertoires in COVID-19. Generated by immunoSEQ multiplex PCR, the TCRdb table keeps only in-frame clones and is missing some. The sample contains 77,000 or so clones, 65% to 90% of which appear only once. Sequencing was carried out using peripheral blood. These receptors were obtained from a man under 40 with COVID-19, enrolled during active disease. CDR3s leave out the opening cysteine and the closing phenylalanine or tryptophan. The order of the fields is CDR3 protein, V gene, J gene.

ASSSQTSGAVPY,TRBV6-5,TRBJ2-7
ASSRTSGSPRETQY,TRBV28,TRBJ2-5
ASNGGTNTEAF,TRBV10-2,TRBJ1-1
ASTRSGGSSYNEQF,TRBV5-1,TRBJ2-1
ASSSGSSGETQY,TRBV6-2/TRBV6-3,TRBJ2-5
ASSLGLDTGELF,TRBV28,TRBJ2-2
ASSLGPNYGYT,TRBV7-2,TRBJ1-2
ASDPGTGNSGANVLT,TRBV2,TRBJ2-6
ASSIPEASGRTPYYNEQF,TRBV19,TRBJ2-1
ASSFGGGRNTEAF,TRBV5-4,TRBJ1-1
ASTPMGGHRTEAF,TRBV19,TRBJ1-1
ASSLSYIGGTGGTEAF,TRBV27,TRBJ1-1
ASSFSPNTEAF,TRBV12-3/TRBV12-4,TRBJ1-1
ASSPREYEQY,TRBV7-2,TRBJ2-7
ASSISGGNEQF,TRBV19,TRBJ2-1
ASSKGGRTGGATEAF,TRBV21-1,TRBJ1-1
ASSDGQGRNSPLH,TRBV14,TRBJ1-6
ASSSQGRNQPQH,TRBV7-2,TRBJ1-5
ASSSIGSGGLAF,TRBV27,TRBJ1-1
AISEDSQFGNIQY,TRBV10-3,TRBJ2-4
ASSPGTGKMNTEAF,TRBV4-3,TRBJ1-1
ASSERYSSNEQF,TRBV6-1,TRBJ2-1
ASSLGLVNEQF,TRBV11-2,TRBJ2-1
ASSFLTGRVHDTYEQY,TRBV28,TRBJ2-7
ASSGQGVSSIEQF,TRBV6-5,TRBJ2-1
ASNLDGGQETQY,TRBV7-2,TRBJ2-5
ATSDRGDSEQF,TRBV24-1,TRBJ2-1
ASRRDGATEAF,TRBV6-6,TRBJ1-1
ASSLYLGGSYEQY,TRBV5-1,TRBJ2-7
ASSPDRGDYEQY,TRBV3-1/TRBV3-2,TRBJ2-7
ASSPRTSAGELF,TRBV11-2,TRBJ2-2
ASNEGRGNTIY,TRBV5-8,TRBJ1-3
ASSETYLVSEAF,TRBV2,TRBJ1-1
ASSSGQGNYGYT,TRBV5-1,TRBJ1-2
ASSQTGGNSPLH,TRBV9,TRBJ1-6
ASSPENRAPEAF,TRBV18,TRBJ1-1
ASSPGLAGHNEQF,TRBV5-6,TRBJ2-1
ATSDGMNTEAF,TRBV24-1,TRBJ1-1
ASSARTGGHTEAF,TRBV9,TRBJ1-1
ASSGTSNTGELF,TRBV11-3,TRBJ2-2
ASSVRTGPLSGNTIY,TRBV7-8,TRBJ1-3
ASSSGTLKETQY,TRBV2,TRBJ2-5
ASSVTGTSGRLYEQY,TRBV11-2,TRBJ2-7